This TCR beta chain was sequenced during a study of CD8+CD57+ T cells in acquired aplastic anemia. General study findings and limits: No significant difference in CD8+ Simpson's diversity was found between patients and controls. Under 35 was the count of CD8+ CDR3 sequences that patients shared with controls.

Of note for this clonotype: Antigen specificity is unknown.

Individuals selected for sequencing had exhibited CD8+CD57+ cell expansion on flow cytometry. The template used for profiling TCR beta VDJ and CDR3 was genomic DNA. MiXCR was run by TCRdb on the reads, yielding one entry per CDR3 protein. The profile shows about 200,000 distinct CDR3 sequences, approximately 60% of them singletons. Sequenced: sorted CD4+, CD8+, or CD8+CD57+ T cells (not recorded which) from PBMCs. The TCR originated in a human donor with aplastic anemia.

The CDR3 is CASSFVTLSGGSDTQYF. The DNA of the CDR3 is TGTGCCAGCAGCTTCGTAACCCTTAGCGGGGGTTCAGATACGCAGTATTTT. The rearrangement uses TRBV7-2 and TRBJ2-3, with 9 bases aligning to TRBD2. V trimming: 3 bases; J trimming: 4 bases; junction bases outside the gene matches: 11. The length of the CDR3 is 17 residues. Germline V gene lookup returns CDR1 SGHTA and CDR2 FQGNSA. Drawing the rest from reference TRBV7-2 and TRBJ2-3, the complete variable domain is GAGVSQSPSNKVTEKGKDVELRCDPISGHTALYWYRQSLGQGLEFLIYFQGNSAPDKSGLPSDRFSAERTGGSVSTLTIQRTQQEDSAVYLCASSFVTLSGGSDTQYFGPGTRLTVL.